Below, 11 T cell receptor beta chains from the same sample are listed, as sequenced in a study of T cell repertoires in cytomegalovirus infection. These TCRs are of unknown antigen specificity. One entry per CDR3 protein results from TCRdb running MiXCR on the reads. In the table there are about 160,000 distinct CDR3 sequences, about 20% of which are singletons. The material sequenced was CD8+ T cells from cultured PBMCs, taken from culture after CMV antigen stimulation. All receptors come from a human donor in good health (CMV status not recorded). Some clones in this sample may be carry-over from other donors' samples.

This clonotype was observed a few times. CDR3 region: CASSDQGLYQPQHF. DNA for the CDR3: TGTGCCAGCAGTGATCAGGGACTATACCAGCCCCAGCATTTT. The chain recombines TRBV27 with TRBJ1-5; D perhaps matches TRBD1 (5 bases). Germline values: CDR1 MNHEY, CDR2 SMNVEV (reference sequence). Trimming stripped 5 bases from V and 7 bases from J, with 15 bases between. The CDR3 consists of 14 residues.

This clonotype showed up just a few times. The gene calls are TRBV2 and TRBJ2-1, with 9 bases matching TRBD2. The CDR3 consists of 16 residues. Germline V gene sequence: CDR1 SNHLY, CDR2 FYNNEI. Germline trimming cut 3 bases from V and 9 bases from J; bases unmatched to any gene: 12. In nucleotides, the CDR3 is TGTGCCAGCAGTGATCGTCGGCGGGGGGGCTCTGGTGAGCAGTTCTTC. Its protein is CASSDRRRGGSGEQFF.

This clonotype was counted a few times. As DNA, the CDR3 is TGTGCCAGCAGTTACGGACTCCACGGAGATACGCAGTATTTT. It is translated as CASSYGLHGDTQYF. The J gene is TRBJ2-3, the V gene TRBV6-2 or TRBV6-3; possibly TRBD2 for D (5 bases). This CDR3 comprises 14 residues. V was cut by 2 bases and J by 5 bases, with 11 bases left in between. Germline V gene sequence: CDR1 MNHEY, CDR2 SVGEGT.

This clonotype was seen only once. The genes are TRBV7-9 and TRBJ2-1; D is unresolved. Germline V gene data show CDR1 as SEHNR and CDR2 as FQNEAQ (reference sequence). V lost 6 bases to trimming and J lost 7 bases, with 16 bases between them. The CDR3 runs 14 residues. The CDR3 sequence: CASSWVLLDNEQFF. CDR3 nucleotide sequence: TGTGCCAGCAGTTGGGTGTTATTGGATAATGAGCAGTTCTTC. Drawing the rest from reference TRBV7-9 and TRBJ2-1, the complete variable domain is DTGVSQNPRHKITKRGQNVTFRCDPISEHNRLYWYRQTLGQGPEFLTYFQNEAQLEKSRLLSDRFSAERPKGSFSTLEIQRTEQGDSAMYLCASSWVLLDNEQFFGPGTRLTVL.

The chain employs TRBV28 and TRBJ2-3; 7 bases match TRBD2. This CDR3 is built from 17 residues. Per germline, CDR1 MDHEN and CDR2 SYDVKM. Trimming at V came to 4 bases and at J to 2 bases, leaving 12 bases not matched to a gene. The CDR3 reads CASSSPVLAANTDTQYF. The CDR3 DNA sequence: TGTGCCAGCAGTTCCCCCGTCCTAGCGGCAAACACAGATACGCAGTATTTT.

The chain recombines TRBV27 with TRBJ2-1; no definite D call. This CDR3 has 12 amino acids. Trimming took 3 bases from V and 6 from J, leaving 6 bases between them. Germline loops: CDR1 MNHEY, CDR2 SMNVEV (reference sequence). The CDR3 sequence: CASSFGINEQFF. CDR3 bases: TGTGCCAGCAGTTTTGGGATCAATGAGCAGTTCTTC.

Many counts were recorded for this clonotype. This chain connects TRBV12-3 or TRBV12-4 to TRBJ1-5, with unresolved D. The V end was cut by 6 bases, the J end by 5 bases, with 8 bases between. The CDR3 length is 12 residues. The CDR3 reads CASRPGDQPQHF. In nucleotides, the CDR3 is TGTGCCAGCAGGCCCGGGGATCAGCCCCAGCATTTT.

This clonotype showed up just a few times. The chain combines TRBV7-2 with TRBJ1-1; 12 nucleotides line up with TRBD1. CDR1 is SGHTA and CDR2 is FQGNSA in the germline V gene. The V segment lost 5 bases and the J segment 2 bases; nucleotides outside the gene matches: 3. The CDR3 length is 15 residues. CDR3 sequence (DNA): TGTGCCAGCAGCCGGGACAGGGGGCCCAACACTGAAGCTTTCTTT. It encodes CASSRDRGPNTEAFF. Full variable domain (outside the CDR3, taken from reference TRBV7-2 and TRBJ1-1): GAGVSQSPSNKVTEKGKDVELRCDPISGHTALYWYRQSLGQGLEFLIYFQGNSAPDKSGLPSDRFSAERTGGSVSTLTIQRTQQEDSAVYLCASSRDRGPNTEAFFGQGTRLTVV.

The V and J genes are TRBV11-2 and TRBJ2-5, with a possible D match to TRBD2 (6 bases). The CDR3 loop spans 14 amino acids. Looked up from germline, CDR1 is SGHAT and CDR2 is FQNNGV. V was cut by 4 bases and J by 2 bases, with 11 bases left in between. This CDR3 is CASSSPGVQETQYF. The CDR3 DNA is TGTGCCAGCAGCTCTCCGGGAGTTCAAGAGACCCAGTACTTC.

The chain is built from TRBV4-3 and TRBJ2-3; unclear D gene. The length of the CDR3 is 15 residues. V shed 1 base and J shed 6 bases, with 14 bases lying between them. Germline CDR1 is LGHNA and CDR2 is YSLEER. The CDR3 coding sequence is TGCGCCAGCAGCCAAGGGGTGGCTAACCTGGATACGCAGTATTTT. This sequence encodes CASSQGVANLDTQYF.

This clonotype was counted once. V and J are TRBV6-2 or TRBV6-3 and TRBJ2-7; D gene uncertain. The CDR3 runs 13 residues. Trimming took 2 bases from V and 3 from J, leaving 8 bases between them. Germline values: CDR1 MNHEY, CDR2 SVGEGT. The CDR3 region has the DNA TGTGCCAGCAGTTACGTAAAACGCTACGAGCAGTACTTC. Residues: CASSYVKRYEQYF.